Presented here are 18 T cell receptor beta chains from one specimen sequenced in a study of tumor-infiltrating lymphocytes in primary liver carcinoma. Each 20-30 mg portion of unsorted bulk tissue served as the source for co-extraction of RNA and DNA. The authors made TCR beta cDNA from 500 to 600 ng total RNA with a constant-region primer. Modified slightly, ARM-PCR produced TCR beta libraries over three nested multiplex PCR rounds. PCR rounds one and two used TRBV1-TRBV30 forward primers with a C-beta reverse primer for about 11 cycles each. TCRdb recomputed calls from the multiplex PCR reads with MiXCR, one row per CDR3 protein. The sample shows 75,000 to 80,000 distinct CDR3 sequences, 69% of them seen only once. Sequencing was done on a sample of tumor-adjacent normal liver tissue. These receptors all come from a man aged 40-50 years with primary liver carcinoma and hepatitis B virus infection.

The chain combines TRBV5-1 with TRBJ2-1, with 7 nucleotides matching TRBD2. CDR3 length: 16 amino acids. After removal of 1 base from V and 6 bases from J, the junction contained 10 bases not matched to a gene. Germline V CDR1 and CDR2: SGHRS, YFSETQ. CDR3 amino acids: CASSLTGGSRFNEQFF. The CDR3 DNA follows: TGCGCCAGCAGCTTGACAGGCGGGAGTAGATTCAATGAGCAGTTCTTC.

About this clonotype: Compared with germline, one end of the junction differs, possibly owing to a read error. The CDR3 here is CASNLDPWSSWRGETQHF. CDR3 in DNA: TGTGCCAGCAACTTAGATCCGTGGTCTAGCTGGAGAGGAGAGACCCAGCACTTC. The chain recombines TRBV11-2 with TRBJ2-5; D possibly corresponds to TRBD2 (5 bases). The germline V gene encodes CDR1 SGHAT and CDR2 FQNNGV. The CDR3 consists of 18 residues. Combining the CDR3 with reference TRBV11-2 and TRBJ2-5 gives the whole variable domain EAGVAQSPRYKIIEKRQSVAFWCNPISGHATLYWYQQILGQGPKLLIQFQNNGVVDDSQLPKDRFSAERLKGVDSTLKIQPAKLEDSAVYLCASNLDPWSSWRGETQHFGPGTRLLVL.

The sample holds many counts of this clonotype. The chain uses TRBV6-2 or TRBV6-3 and TRBJ2-2; D is uncertain. This CDR3 is 14 amino acids long. Trimming took 6 bases from V and 1 from J, leaving 9 bases between them. Germline V gene data show CDR1 as MNHEY and CDR2 as SVGEGT. The CDR3 sequence is CASSLYLNTGELFF. Written as DNA, the CDR3 is TGTGCCAGCAGCCTCTACTTGAACACCGGGGAGCTGTTTTTT.

For this clonotype: One end of the junction does not line up with germline, which may come from a read error. The rearrangement joins TRBV11-2 to TRBJ2-1; 7 nucleotides match TRBD2. This CDR3 contains 14 residues. Germline lookup yields CDR1 SGHAT and CDR2 FQNNGV. Here the CDR3 DNA reads TGCGCCAGTAGCTGGGGGGGATCAAATGGTGAGCAGTTCTTC. Its protein product is CASSWGGSNGEQFF.

The V and J genes are TRBV11-2 and TRBJ2-1, with 8 positions matching TRBD2. The CDR3 sequence is 16 residues long. Germline CDR1 and CDR2: SGHAT and FQNNGV. CDR3 DNA: TGTGTAAGCAGCTTGGATATCGGACTAGCCATGGGTGAGCAGTTCTTC. Protein sequence: CVSSLDIGLAMGEQFF.

The genes are TRBV11-2 and TRBJ2-6; TRBD1 aligns across 7 bases. The CDR3 sequence is 20 residues long. Losses at the gene ends were 4 bases for V and 2 bases for J; bases not matched to a gene: 17. Germline assignment: CDR1 SGHAT and CDR2 FQNNGV. CDR3 DNA sequence: TGTGCCAGCAGCTCAGTTCTTGGACAGGACTTCGGGGCTGGGGCCAACGTCCTGACTTTC. Its translation is CASSSVLGQDFGAGANVLTF.

This clonotype turned up a few times. V usage is TRBV25-1 and J usage is TRBJ2-7, with D hard to call. Per the germline V gene, CDR1 is MGHDK and CDR2 is SYGVNS. The CDR3 contains 14 residues. Trimming removed 1 base from V and 2 bases from J, with 9 bases in between. CDR3 nucleotide sequence: TGTGCCAGCAGTGAATTTTCCACAGCCTACGAGCAGTACTTC. Protein sequence: CASSEFSTAYEQYF.

On this clonotype itself: Sequence at one end of the junction differs from germline and may be a read error. J is TRBJ2-7 and V is TRBV10-3; D may be TRBD2 (5 bases). The CDR3 runs 16 residues. Germline CDR1 ENHRY, CDR2 SYGVKD. CDR3 nucleotide sequence: TGTGCCATCAGTGCTTCTAGCAGGAGGAAGGCCAACGATCAGTACTTC. It translates to CAISASSRRKANDQYF.

As regards this clonotype: The CDR3 end shows no conserved phenylalanine or tryptophan, and so a read error is likely. The chain recombines TRBV5-1 with TRBJ2-1; 9 bases align to TRBD2. Germline V gene lookup returns CDR1 SGHRS and CDR2 YFSETQ. The CDR3 extends over 18 amino acids. The CDR3 spells CTSSLDGSGSTSYNEQFL. The CDR3 bases are TGCACCAGCAGCTTGGACGGTAGCGGGAGTACGTCCTACAATGAACAGTTCTTA.

Of note for this clonotype: This may be a read error: a much more frequent sequence differs by one nucleotide. The genes are TRBV10-2 and TRBJ2-2; D tentatively reads TRBD1 or TRBD2 (5 bases each). CDR3 length equals 13 residues. Germline V gives CDR1 WSHSY, CDR2 SAAADI. This CDR3 is CASSGPGPGELSF. CDR3 DNA: TGCGCCAGCTCGGGACCGGGCCCCGGGGAGCTGTCTTTT.

As to this clonotype: Just one base apart from a much larger clone, this may be a read error. This CDR3 is missing its conserved last phenylalanine or tryptophan, likely due to a read error. The chain joins TRBV6-5 to TRBJ1-2; tentatively, D is TRBD1 (5 bases). The CDR3 sequence is 14 residues long. Germline CDR1 reads MNHEY; CDR2 reads SVGAGI. V dropped 6 bases and J dropped 8 bases, with 19 bases sitting between them. The CDR3 nucleotides are TGTGCCAGCAGACCCGGGACGGCTGAGTTGGGCTACACCTCC. This translates into CASRPGTAELGYTS.

The count of this clonotype is one. This may be a read error, as it is one base from a much larger clone. As the CDR3 is not closed by the conserved phenylalanine or tryptophan, this likely results from a read error. This chain connects TRBV6-5 to TRBJ1-1; D unresolved. Trimming took off 7 bases at V and 10 bases at J, with 19 bases between the two ends. The CDR3 sequence is 13 residues long. Germline assignment: CDR1 MNHEY and CDR2 SVGAGI. Here the CDR3 DNA reads TGTGCCAGCACCCCCGGCGGGGTTGGTGGAGCTTTCTCT. Amino acids: CASTPGGVGGAFS.

On this clonotype itself: One end of the junction is discordant with germline, which a read error may explain. The chain employs TRBV4-2 and TRBJ2-1; D gene ambiguous. Germline values: CDR1 LGHNA, CDR2 YNFKEQ. The CDR3 covers 13 residues. The CDR3 DNA sequence: TGTACCAGCTGCCAAGATCTAGGACGTGAGCAGTTCTTC. The encoded protein is CTSCQDLGREQFF.

As concerns this clonotype: The junction does not match germline at one end; this may be a read error. This rearrangement joins TRBV11-2 to TRBJ1-5, with D perhaps TRBD1 (6 bases). The CDR3 is 15 amino acids. The germline V gene has CDR1 SGHAT and CDR2 FQNNGV. The CDR3 sequence is CASGLETGGSQPQHF. The DNA for the CDR3 is TGTGCCAGCGGCTTAGAGACGGGGGGCAGTCAGCCCCAGCATTTT.

This clonotype was recorded at least ten times. The chain combines TRBV11-2 with TRBJ2-3; no firm D call. CDR3 size: 14 residues. The V and J ends lost 1 base and 2 bases respectively, with 7 bases between them. The germline V gene encodes CDR1 SGHAT and CDR2 FQNNGV. CDR3 sequence: CASSLGAATDTQYF. The CDR3 region has the DNA TGTGCCAGCAGCTTAGGGGCAGCCACAGATACGCAGTATTTT.

As to this clonotype: A much larger clone lies a single base off, so this may be a read error. The chain is built from TRBV30 and TRBJ2-1; D might be TRBD2 (6 bases). The CDR3 totals 14 residues. The V gene's germline CDR1 is GTSNPN and CDR2 SVGIG (reference sequence). V gave up 4 bases and J gave up 4 bases, with 14 bases separating them. The CDR3 bases are TGTGCCTGGATACCCGGGAGAGGATACAATGAGCAGTTCTTC. It specifies CAWIPGRGYNEQFF.

This clonotype occurred many times. The CDR3 loop reads CASTPLGGYEQYF. The CDR3 DNA follows: TGTGCCAGCACCCCTCTGGGCGGCTACGAGCAGTACTTC. The V gene is TRBV7-9, the J gene TRBJ2-7; D is unclear. V was trimmed by 7 bases and J by 3 bases, leaving 13 bases between them. The CDR3 totals 13 residues. Germline lookup yields CDR1 SEHNR and CDR2 FQNEAQ (reference sequence).

This rearrangement joins TRBV21-1 to TRBJ2-2; the table's D gene call, TRBD2, was not cross checked with the DNA. TRBV21-1 is designated a pseudogene. CDR3 length: 17 amino acids. The CDR3: CASSKTEAGDGTGELLF. The CDR3 coding sequence is TGTGCCAGCAGCAAGACAGAAGCGGGAGATGGCACAGGGGAGCTGTTATTT.